The 2 T cell receptor beta chains given below trace back to one sample, sequenced in a study of cytomegalovirus exposure and HLA in healthy donors. Primers for the PCR totalled 60 Vbeta and 13 Jbeta. Here immunoSEQ multiplex PCR was the method, and the copy in TCRdb shows in-frame clones only, minus some. The data show approximately 51,000 clones, 81% seen once. Sequencing was done on a sample of PBMCs. These receptors were obtained from a boy under 18 in good health and CMV-seropositive.

The chain uses TRBV5-1 and TRBJ2-7, with D tentatively TRBD1 (5 bases). Trimming pared 2 bases from V and 1 base from J, leaving 13 bases between. The CDR3 contains 15 residues. Looked up from germline, CDR1 is SGHRS and CDR2 is YFSETQ. CDR3 amino acids: CASSFQGTGSYEQYF. CDR3 coding DNA: TGCGCCAGCAGCTTCCAGGGTACTGGATCCTACGAGCAGTACTTC. The full variable domain, its missing parts supplied by reference TRBV5-1 and TRBJ2-7, is KAGVTQTPRYLIKTRGQQVTLSCSPISGHRSVSWYQQTPGQGLQFLFEYFSETQRNKGNFPGRFSGRQFSNSRSEMNVSTLELGDSALYLCASSFQGTGSYEQYFGPGTRLTVT.

The chain carries TRBV5-1 and TRBJ2-7; 8 bases match TRBD2. V gave up 6 bases and J gave up 3 bases; unmatched junction bases: 11. There are 15 residues in the CDR3. Germline V gene lookup returns CDR1 SGHRS and CDR2 YFSETQ. The CDR3 sequence is CASTPGAGGLYEQYF. DNA of the CDR3: TGCGCCAGCACTCCCGGGGCGGGGGGACTCTACGAGCAGTACTTC.